The following is a TCR beta chain sequence with its context. Its antigen is unidentified. The PCR had 60 Vbeta and 13 Jbeta primers. The data were produced by immunoSEQ multiplex PCR, yet TCRdb's version contains in-frame clones alone and is incomplete. Among 90,000 to 140,000 clones listed, nearly 85% were seen once. With V trimmed by 4 bases and J by 2 bases, 6 bases remained unmatched. The CDR3 totals 16 residues. Germline V gene lookup returns CDR1 LNHDA and CDR2 SQIVND (reference sequence). The sample is drawn from a study of cytomegalovirus exposure and HLA in healthy donors. Overall study findings and caveats: In a later analysis, HLA-associated TCR beta chains were more clonally expanded than equally common others. HLA alleles showed associations with 15,000 to 20,000 TCR beta sequences in a later analysis, at a 0.05 false discovery rate.

The TCR originated in a man aged 18 to 30 in good health and CMV-seronegative. J is TRBJ2-1 and V is TRBV19; 9 nucleotides match TRBD2. Source material: PBMCs. Here the CDR3 DNA reads TGTGCCAGTAGTAGAACTAGCGGGCGGACCTACAATGAGCAGTTCTTC. Amino acid sequence: CASSRTSGRTYNEQFF.